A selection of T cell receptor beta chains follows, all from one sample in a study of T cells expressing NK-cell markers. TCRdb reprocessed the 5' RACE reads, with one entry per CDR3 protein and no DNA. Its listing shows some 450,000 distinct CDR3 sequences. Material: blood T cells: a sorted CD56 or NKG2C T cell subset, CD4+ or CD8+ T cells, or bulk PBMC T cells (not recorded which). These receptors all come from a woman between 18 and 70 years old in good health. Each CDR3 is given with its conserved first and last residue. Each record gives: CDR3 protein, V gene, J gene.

CDR3aa: CAISERASGRGTQYF
v_gene: TRBV10-3
j_gene: TRBJ2-3

CDR3aa: CASSPSTLPLHF
v_gene: TRBV12-3/TRBV12-4
j_gene: TRBJ1-6

CDR3aa: CASTSSGQGNTEAFF
v_gene: TRBV6-1
j_gene: TRBJ1-1

CDR3aa: CASSSRTGRTEAFF
v_gene: TRBV6-5
j_gene: TRBJ1-1

CDR3aa: CASSQATGLAAGTGELFF
v_gene: TRBV14
j_gene: TRBJ2-2

CDR3aa: CASSFSRRSTGELFF
v_gene: TRBV5-1
j_gene: TRBJ2-2

CDR3aa: CASSHASENNEQFF
v_gene: TRBV4-1
j_gene: TRBJ2-1

CDR3aa: CASSPGRPSTDTQYF
v_gene: TRBV5-1
j_gene: TRBJ2-3

CDR3aa: CASRGTYTYEQYF
v_gene: TRBV7-9
j_gene: TRBJ2-7

CDR3aa: CASSRSSRRQAGTDTQYF
v_gene: TRBV21-1
j_gene: TRBJ2-3

CDR3aa: CASSSGTGNTGELFF
v_gene: TRBV7-3
j_gene: TRBJ2-2

CDR3aa: CASSGSTPQTQYF
v_gene: TRBV9
j_gene: TRBJ2-3

CDR3aa: CASSQGSASTGELFF
v_gene: TRBV3-1
j_gene: TRBJ2-2

CDR3aa: CASSMVGAYNEQFF
v_gene: TRBV19
j_gene: TRBJ2-1

CDR3aa: CASDKLAGKNTGELFF
v_gene: TRBV5-1
j_gene: TRBJ2-2

CDR3aa: CASIGQALTGELFF
v_gene: TRBV5-1
j_gene: TRBJ2-2